Below, 5 T cell receptor beta chains from the same sample are listed, as sequenced in a study of T cell responses to AZD1222 COVID-19 vaccine. TCRdb keeps only in-frame clones here, not all; method: immunoSEQ multiplex PCR. Seen here are around 140,000 clones, almost 90% observed once, and the top ten hold 1.6%. The source was peripheral blood, collected 28 days after the second AZD1222 dose. The receptors shown here come from an adult who received the AZD1222 COVID-19 vaccine.

The V call is TRBV5-1, the J call TRBJ2-2; D unresolved. CDR3 length: 15 amino acids. The ends were cut back, 0 bases at V and 6 bases at J, with 12 bases in the middle. CDR1 is SGHRS and CDR2 is YFSETQ in the germline V gene. The CDR3 loop reads CASSLVRNSAGELFF. The CDR3 DNA follows: TGCGCCAGCAGCTTGGTGCGGAATAGTGCCGGGGAGCTGTTTTTT. The whole variable domain, filled in from reference TRBV5-1 and TRBJ2-2, reads KAGVTQTPRYLIKTRGQQVTLSCSPISGHRSVSWYQQTPGQGLQFLFEYFSETQRNKGNFPGRFSGRQFSNSRSEMNVSTLELGDSALYLCASSLVRNSAGELFFGEGSRLTVL.

This clone was observed a handful of times. The chain carries TRBV27 and TRBJ1-2; possibly TRBD1 for D (6 bases). V was cut by 3 bases and J by 0 bases, with 8 bases left in between. Per the germline V gene, CDR1 is MNHEY and CDR2 is SMNVEV (reference sequence). The CDR3 is made up of 14 amino acids. CDR3 loop: CASSLRGANYGYTF. The CDR3 nucleotides are TGTGCCAGCAGTTTGAGGGGGGCTAACTATGGCTACACCTTC.

The CDR3 nucleotides are TGTGCCAGCAGCCGACTAGCGGGGTACAATGAGCAGTTCTTC. Translation: CASSRLAGYNEQFF. The J gene is TRBJ2-1, the V gene TRBV6-2 or TRBV6-3; TRBD2 aligns across 11 bases. This CDR3 spans 14 amino acids. Losses at the gene ends were 6 bases for V and 4 bases for J; bases not matched to a gene: 2. Germline values: CDR1 MNHEY, CDR2 SVGEGT.

The V gene is TRBV11-2, the J gene TRBJ1-2; 7 nucleotides align to TRBD1. The CDR3 runs to 15 residues. With V trimmed by 2 bases and J by 2 bases, 5 bases remained unmatched. Germline lookup yields CDR1 SGHAT and CDR2 FQNNGV. The CDR3 loop is CASSLPGTANYGYTF. CDR3 nucleotides: TGTGCCAGCAGCTTACCCGGGACAGCCAACTATGGCTACACCTTC.

This clone was seen more than once but under ten times. The chain's CDR3 is CASSSTLGGNIQYF. CDR3 sequence (DNA): TGTGCCAGCAGCTCGACCCTGGGAGGAAACATTCAGTACTTC. The chain has TRBV7-9 and TRBJ2-4, with D tentatively TRBD2 (6 bases). CDR1 and CDR2 from the germline V gene are SEHNR and FQNEAQ (reference sequence). V was cut by 4 bases and J by 6 bases, with 13 bases left in between. This CDR3 region has 14 residues. The entire variable domain, with the rest obtained from reference TRBV7-9 and TRBJ2-4, is as follows: DTGVSQNPRHKITKRGQNVTFRCDPISEHNRLYWYRQTLGQGPEFLTYFQNEAQLEKSRLLSDRFSAERPKGSFSTLEIQRTEQGDSAMYLCASSSTLGGNIQYFGAGTRLSVL.